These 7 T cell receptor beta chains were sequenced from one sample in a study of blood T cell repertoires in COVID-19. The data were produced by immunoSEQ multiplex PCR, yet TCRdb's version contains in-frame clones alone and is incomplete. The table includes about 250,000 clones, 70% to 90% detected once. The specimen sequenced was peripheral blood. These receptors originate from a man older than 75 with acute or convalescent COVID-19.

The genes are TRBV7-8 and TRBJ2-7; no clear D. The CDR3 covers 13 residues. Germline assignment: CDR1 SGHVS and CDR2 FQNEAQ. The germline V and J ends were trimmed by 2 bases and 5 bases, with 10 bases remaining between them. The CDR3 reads CASSLSTAHEQYF. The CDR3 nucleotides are TGTGCCAGCAGCTTATCAACAGCCCACGAGCAGTACTTC.

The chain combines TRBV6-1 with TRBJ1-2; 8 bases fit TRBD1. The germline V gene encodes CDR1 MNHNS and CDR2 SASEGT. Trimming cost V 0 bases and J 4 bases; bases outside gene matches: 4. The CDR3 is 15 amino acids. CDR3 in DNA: TGTGCCAGCAGTGAAGCGGACAGGGCCCTCTATGGCTACACCTTC. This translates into CASSEADRALYGYTF.

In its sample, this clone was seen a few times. CDR3 sequence: CASSSSGGAYEQYF. CDR3 in DNA: TGTGCCAGCAGTTCTAGCGGGGGGGCTTACGAGCAGTACTTC. This rearrangement joins TRBV2 to TRBJ2-7; 12 bases are a match to TRBD2. The CDR3 has 14 residues. V gave up 5 bases and J gave up 4 bases; unmatched junction bases: 3. Germline CDR1 and CDR2: SNHLY and FYNNEI.

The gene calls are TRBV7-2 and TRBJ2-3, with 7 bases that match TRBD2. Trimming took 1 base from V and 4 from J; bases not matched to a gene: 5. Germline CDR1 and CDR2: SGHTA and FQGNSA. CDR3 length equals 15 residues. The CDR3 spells CASSLGGAGADTQYF. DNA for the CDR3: TGTGCCAGCAGCTTAGGGGGTGCGGGAGCAGATACGCAGTATTTT.

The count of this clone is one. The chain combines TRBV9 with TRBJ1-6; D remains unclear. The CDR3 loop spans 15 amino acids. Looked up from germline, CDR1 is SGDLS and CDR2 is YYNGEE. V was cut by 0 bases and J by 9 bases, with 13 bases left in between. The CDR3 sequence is CASSVDGLISSPLHF. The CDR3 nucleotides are TGTGCCAGCAGCGTAGATGGACTAATTAGTTCACCCCTCCACTTT.

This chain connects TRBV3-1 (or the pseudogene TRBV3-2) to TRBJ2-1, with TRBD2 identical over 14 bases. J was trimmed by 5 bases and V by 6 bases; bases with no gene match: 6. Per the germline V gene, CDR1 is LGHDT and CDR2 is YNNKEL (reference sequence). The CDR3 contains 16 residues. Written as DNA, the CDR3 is TGTGCCAGCAGACTGGTGGGACTAGCGGGAGACAATGAGCAGTTCTTC. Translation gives CASRLVGLAGDNEQFF.

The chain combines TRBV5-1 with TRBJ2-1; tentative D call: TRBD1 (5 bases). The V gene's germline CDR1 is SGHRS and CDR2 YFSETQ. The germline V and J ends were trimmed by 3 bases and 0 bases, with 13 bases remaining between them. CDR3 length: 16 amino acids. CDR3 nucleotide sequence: TGCGCCAGCAGCTGGGGCGCGACACGCTCCTACAATGAGCAGTTCTTC. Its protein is CASSWGATRSYNEQFF.